Sequencing of this T cell receptor beta chain was carried out in a study of OX40 agonist ivuxolimab in advanced cancers. Study-level background: At 0.01 to 10 mg/kg, ivuxolimab was administered intravenously to patients every 2 weeks.

This clone was seen once. Antigen: not known. CDR1 and CDR2 (germline): MNHEY, SVGAGI. Trimming cost V 1 base and J 3 bases; bases outside gene matches: 2. CDR3 length equals 14 residues. The protocol was immunoSEQ multiplex PCR, while the TCRdb copy is restricted to in-frame clones and leaves out a portion. This table has 55,000 to 85,000 clones, 86% appearing once. Findings of the study overall: Low normalized clonal expansion also occurred in some nonresponding patients. Some of the lowest clonal expansion was seen in partial responders at 0.1-3.0 mg/kg. More expanded clones were found, on average, in CD8+ than in CD4+ T cells.

This material consisted of CD4+ or CD8+ T cells sorted from blood, taken in a trial of the OX40 agonist ivuxolimab. The clonotype was recovered from an adult with an advanced solid tumor such as melanoma, head and neck, liver or kidney cancer. J is TRBJ1-1 and V is TRBV6-5; 7 bases match TRBD1. As DNA, the CDR3 is TGTGCCAGCAGTTACTTAACAGGGGACACTGAAGCTTTCTTT. It codes for CASSYLTGDTEAFF.